This T cell receptor (beta chain) was recorded in a study of brain metastases from non-small cell lung cancer. Produced via immunoSEQ multiplex PCR; TCRdb's table is partial and in-frame only. The sample has fewer than 800 clones, about nine tenths seen once. Sequencing was done on a sample of tumor-adjacent normal tissue. The receptors shown here come from a donor at least 40 years old with non-small cell lung cancer.

V is TRBV27 and J is TRBJ1-1; D uncertain. Germline values: CDR1 MNHEY, CDR2 SMNVEV (reference sequence). This CDR3 comprises 15 residues. V shed 0 bases and J shed 1 base, with 9 bases lying between them. DNA for the CDR3: TGTGCCAGCAGTTTATCGTCCCTGGGGAACACTGAAGCTTTCTTT. Protein: CASSLSSLGNTEAFF.